The entry below gives a single T cell receptor (beta chain) sequence along with its context. The clone's antigen remains unknown. Nothing much larger sits one base from this clone, and base qualities are not available. TCRbeta CDR3 regions were amplified from genomic DNA by means of the immunoSEQ Assay, a bias-controlled multiplex PCR. The paper's processing steps were these. The number of nucleated cells in each sample was estimated by amplification of reference gene primers within the assay. To quantify the absolute abundance of each unique TCRbeta CDR3 rearrangement, sequence reads were collapsed and filtered. For each sample, productive Simpson clonality was calculated as the square root of Simpson's diversity index across productive rearrangements. Held by TCRdb, this immuneACCESS table contains in-frame sequences only and omits some clones. Under half of the omission traces to an unresolved V gene where checked; the cause of the rest is unknown. That table supplies the V and J calls and clone size; D and trimming were determined from the DNA. A total of about 250,000 clones appear in this sample, about 83% of them only once. The biggest ten clones account for around 7.9% of the sample.

The entry originates in a study of blood T cell repertoires in COVID-19 (dated by TCRdb to about 2020). Regarding the study in general: Collaborator samples came from the United States, Italy and Spain and covered acute and convalescent phases of COVID-19. The prospective study material was composed of cDNA or gDNA derived from T cells, B-cell-depleted T cells, or PBMCs. Subjects who had been exposed to COVID-19, were actively infected with it, or had recovered from it provided the deeply sampled blood TCRbeta repertoires that made up the dataset. A freely available public database, intended as a resource for researchers studying the immune response to SARS-CoV-2, is where the repertoires were released. The samples were drawn from the first 160 participants of the ongoing ImmuneRACE study and from under 1,500 subjects provided by 6 global collaborators. Nearly every sample came with metadata listing a de-identified subject ID, COVID-19 status, age in years and sex. HLA class I and class II types, where available, came from metadata supplied by the sample provider rather than from assay-based typing. What the study reported, not specific to this receptor: The quantity of clinical and demographic metadata differed by source and by participant and was supplied without curation.

Whole blood was collected in K2EDTA tubes by collaborating institutions according to the institutions' own protocols. For TCRbeta analysis, collaborator samples were shipped as frozen whole blood, as isolated PBMCs, or as DNA extracted from either sample type. The CDR3 holds 15 amino acids from the cysteine to the phenylalanine. This entry keeps only the CDR3 DNA: 45 bases, framed from base 1. Looking up the germline V gene yields CDR1 MNHEY and CDR2 SVGAGI. Unmatched junction bases come to 9, with V trimmed by 7 bases and J by 8 bases. This TCR was sampled from a man aged 35-49 years with active or convalescent COVID-19. Input material: peripheral blood. The rearranged chain carries TRBV6-5 and TRBJ1-6, with 9 junctional bases fitting TRBD1. The sequenced DNA is TGTGCCAGCAAAAATCCCGGGACAGGGCATTCACCCCTCCACTTT. This yields the protein CASKNPGTGHSPLHF.